Listed below are T cell receptor beta chains from one sample, sequenced in a study of long-term antiretroviral therapy in people with HIV. Clones were read by immunoSEQ multiplex PCR, and TCRdb kept only the in-frame ones, dropping some. This sample carries just over 35,000 clones, approximately 94% of them seen once, and the ten largest clones take roughly 3.9%. The source material was unsorted PBMCs, sampled 4.1 years after starting antiretroviral therapy. These receptors all stem from a woman aged 45-59 years with HIV. Both conserved end residues are part of each CDR3. D genes are given only for firm matches. Rows give clone size only sometimes, using once, few, many, or a class for an expanded clone.

>-|TRBV20-1|TRBJ1-1|-|11
TGCAGTGCTAGGGCCGGCACTGAAGCTTTCTTT
CSARAGTEAFF
>-|TRBV11-3|TRBJ1-5|-|11
TGTGCCAGCAGCTTTGGGGGGCCCCAGCATTTT
CASSFGGPQHF
>-|TRBV5-4|TRBJ2-7|TRBD1|13
TGTGCCAGCAGCGCCGGGACAGCCTACGAGCAGTACTTC
CASSAGTAYEQYF
>-|TRBV14|TRBJ2-2|-|13
TGTGCCAGCGCACCAGCAGCGACCGGGGAGCTGTTTTTT
CASAPAATGELFF
>-|TRBV5-6|TRBJ2-5|TRBD2|16
TGTGCCAGCAGCACAAGGACTAGCGGGGGGGTAGAGACCCAGTACTTC
CASSTRTSGGVETQYF
>-|TRBV2|TRBJ1-4|-|14
TGTGCCAGCAGTGATTTTGGGGGAAATGAAAAACTGTTTTTT
CASSDFGGNEKLFF
>-|TRBV9|TRBJ2-7|TRBD2|18
TGTGCCAGCAGCGTAGGAACCCCGACTAGCGAAAGCTCCTACGAGCAGTACTTC
CASSVGTPTSESSYEQYF
>-|TRBV6-1|TRBJ1-4|-|16
TGTGCCAGCAGTGATTCGATCGGCGGGCTTCGTGAAAAACTGTTTTTT
CASSDSIGGLREKLFF
>-|TRBV7-3|TRBJ2-7|-|14
TGTGCCAGCAGCTTAGGCGGTCTCTCCTACGAGCAGTACTTC
CASSLGGLSYEQYF
>-|TRBV18|TRBJ1-1|TRBD1|15
TGTGCCAGCTCACCGACAGGGGGCTCGAACACTGAAGCTTTCTTT
CASSPTGGSNTEAFF
>-|TRBV27|TRBJ2-3|TRBD2|17
TGTGCCAGCAGTTTATGGTCTAGCGGGAGGAACACAGATACGCAGTATTTT
CASSLWSSGRNTDTQYF
>-|TRBV4-1|TRBJ2-7|-|14
TGCGCCAGCAGCCAAACACCAGATTTCTACGAGCAGTACTTC
CASSQTPDFYEQYF
>-|TRBV19|TRBJ1-5|-|12
TGTGCCAGTAGCCCCCCGGGGCAGCCCCAGCATTTT
CASSPPGQPQHF
>-|TRBV19|TRBJ1-5|-|14
TGTGCCAGTAGCGGACCACTTAGCAATCAGCCCCAGCATTTT
CASSGPLSNQPQHF
>-|TRBV9|TRBJ2-1|-|14
TGTGCCAGCAGCGTAGCTTACGGGTACAATGAGCAGTTCTTC
CASSVAYGYNEQFF
>-|TRBV5-1|TRBJ2-7|TRBD1|16
TGCGCCAGCAGCTCGGCCGGGACAGGGCATCCCTACGAGCAGTACTTC
CASSSAGTGHPYEQYF
>once|TRBV10-1|TRBJ2-5|-|13
TGCGCCAGCAAAGGACAGCACCAAGAGACCCAGTACTTC
CASKGQHQETQYF
>few|TRBV7-2|TRBJ2-5|-|14
TGTGCCAGCAGCTTATTACAAGAACAAGAGACCCAGTACTTC
CASSLLQEQETQYF
>-|TRBV18|TRBJ1-3|-|14
TGTGCCAGCTCTCCGGACACCTCTGGAAACACCATATATTTT
CASSPDTSGNTIYF
>-|TRBV5-1|TRBJ2-5|TRBD2|16
TGCGCCAGCGCCGGGACTAGCGGGGGGTACCAAGAGACCCAGTACTTC
CASAGTSGGYQETQYF
>-|TRBV11-2|TRBJ1-2|-|12
TGTGCCAGCAGCCGGGTAGTAGATGGCTACACCTTC
CASSRVVDGYTF
>-|TRBV6-6|TRBJ1-6|-|15
TGTGCCAGCAGTTACTCGGGCGGGGTGGAATCACCCCTCCACTTT
CASSYSGGVESPLHF
>-|TRBV25-1|TRBJ1-6|-|17
TGTGCCAGCCCCGCTTCGGCGGGGCCAGTTAAACGTTCACCCCTCCACTTT
CASPASAGPVKRSPLHF
>-|TRBV5-4|TRBJ1-2|-|14
TGTGCCAGCAGCTTGGCAGGGACGAAGTATGGCTACACCTTC
CASSLAGTKYGYTF
>-|TRBV14|TRBJ1-6|-|12
TGTGCCAGCAGCGTTGAGGATTCACCCCTCCACTTT
CASSVEDSPLHF
>-|TRBV27|TRBJ1-6|-|15
TGTGCCAGCAGTTTCGTAAGCTCCTATAATTCACCCCTCCACTTT
CASSFVSSYNSPLHF
>once|TRBV30|TRBJ2-5|TRBD2|15
TGTGCCTGGAGTACGGGGACTAGCAGGGCAGAGACCCAGTACTTC
CAWSTGTSRAETQYF
>-|TRBV20-1|TRBJ2-3|-|11
TGCAGTGCTATCGGCACAGATACGCAGTATTTT
CSAIGTDTQYF
>-|TRBV6-5|TRBJ2-7|TRBD1|15
TGTGCCAGCAGTTACCAAGGACAGGGTCTAAACGAGCAGTACTTC
CASSYQGQGLNEQYF
>once|TRBV4-3|TRBJ2-1|-|18
TGCGCCAGCAGCCAAGATCTAGGGGTCCTCCTGACCTACAATGAGCAGTTCTTC
CASSQDLGVLLTYNEQFF
>-|TRBV30|TRBJ1-6|TRBD1|14
TGTGCCTGGAGACAGGGGATTAATAATTCACCCCTCCACTTT
CAWRQGINNSPLHF
>-|TRBV27|TRBJ2-3|TRBD2|15
TGTGCCAGCAGTTCCCGGACTAGCGGCACAGATACGCAGTATTTT
CASSSRTSGTDTQYF
>-|TRBV7-2|TRBJ2-5|TRBD2|14
TGTGCCAGCAGCCTAGCGGGGAGCAAAGAGACCCAGTACTTC
CASSLAGSKETQYF
>once|TRBV27|TRBJ2-7|-|13
TGTGCCAGCAGTTTATCTCCCGGGAGCGAGCAGTACTTC
CASSLSPGSEQYF
>-|TRBV19|TRBJ2-2|TRBD2|17
TGTGCCAGTAGTTATACGGGGGGGGCGTATAACACCGGGGAGCTGTTTTTT
CASSYTGGAYNTGELFF
>-|TRBV19|TRBJ2-2|TRBD2|15
TGTGCCAGTAGTATCGGACTAGCGGGGACCGGGGAGCTGTTTTTT
CASSIGLAGTGELFF
>-|TRBV7-2|TRBJ2-7|-|14
TGTGCCAGCAGCCTCAGGGGAGGGCCCTACGAGCAGTACTTC
CASSLRGGPYEQYF
>-|TRBV9|TRBJ1-6|-|16
TGTGCCAGCAGCGGACCCTCAGGGTACGCTAATTCACCCCTCCACTTT
CASSGPSGYANSPLHF
>few|TRBV25-1|TRBJ1-6|-|15
TGTGCCAGCAGTGAATACAGGGGAGATAATTCACCCCTCCACTTT
CASSEYRGDNSPLHF
>once|TRBV9|TRBJ1-5|TRBD1|15
TGTGCCAGCAGCCAGGGGGGGGCGGGCAATCAGCCCCAGCATTTT
CASSQGGAGNQPQHF
>-|TRBV5-1|TRBJ2-3|-|15
TGCGCCAGCAGCCCTCCGACAGGAGGCACAGATACGCAGTATTTT
CASSPPTGGTDTQYF
>-|TRBV11-2|TRBJ2-3|-|15
TGTGCCAGCAGCTCCGCCGGGACGCCAACAGATACGCAGTATTTT
CASSSAGTPTDTQYF
>-|TRBV5-1|TRBJ1-2|-|16
TGCGCCAGCAGCTTGGGCCGCGGGAGGGAGTGGTATGGCTACACCTTC
CASSLGRGREWYGYTF
>once|TRBV29-1|TRBJ2-1|TRBD2|13
TGCAGCGTTGGTGGACTAGCAAAGAATGAGCAGTTCTTC
CSVGGLAKNEQFF
>-|TRBV2|TRBJ1-5|-|12
TGTGCCAGCAGGAGGTTAGGGCAGCCCCAGCATTTT
CASRRLGQPQHF
>-|TRBV12-5|TRBJ2-7|-|14
TGTGCTAGTGGTCCCCGGGACGGTTCCTACGAGCAGTACTTC
CASGPRDGSYEQYF
>-|TRBV6-5|TRBJ1-2|TRBD1|16
TGTGCCAGCAGTTACTTTCTCGGACAGGGGGCAAATGGCTACACCTTC
CASSYFLGQGANGYTF
>-|TRBV6-4|TRBJ2-3|-|15
TGTGCCAGCAGTGACTCCGGCAGGGGTACAGATACGCAGTATTTT
CASSDSGRGTDTQYF
>-|TRBV27|TRBJ2-5|-|14
TGTGCCAGCAGTTTGGTCGGAGCAGCGGAGACCCAGTACTTC
CASSLVGAAETQYF
>-|TRBV18|TRBJ1-1|TRBD1|14
TGTGCCAGCTCAGAGACAGGGGGAGACACTGAAGCTTTCTTT
CASSETGGDTEAFF
>-|TRBV10-3|TRBJ2-1|TRBD2|17
TGTGCCATCAGTGATGAGTTAGCGGGGGGCCCGGGCAATGAGCAGTTCTTC
CAISDELAGGPGNEQFF
>-|TRBV19|TRBJ1-1|-|15
TGTGCCAGTAGTTCCGTCGCCCTGGACACGGGGGATGCTTTCTTT
CASSSVALDTGDAFF
>-|TRBV27|TRBJ1-1|TRBD1|20
TGTGCCAGCAGTTTTACCGGGACAGGGGCGCATAGATGGATGAACACTGAAGCTTTCTTT
CASSFTGTGAHRWMNTEAFF
>-|TRBV5-1|TRBJ2-5|-|18
TGCGCCAGCAGCTCGCCTCGGCGTGGGTCTCGAAGCCAAGAGACCCAGTACTTC
CASSSPRRGSRSQETQYF
>-|TRBV7-3|TRBJ1-1|TRBD1|15
TGTGCCAGCAGCTTCCAAGGGGACAGGGACACTGAAGCTTTCTTT
CASSFQGDRDTEAFF